The rows below give T cell receptor beta chains drawn from one sample of a study of cytomegalovirus exposure and HLA in healthy donors. Profiling relied on immunoSEQ multiplex PCR, and the TCRdb table lists in-frame clones only, not all of them. The sample consists of 150,000 to 200,000 clones, roughly 77% of them appearing once. The material sequenced was PBMCs. These receptors came from a woman in her fifties or sixties in good health and CMV-seronegative. The conserved cysteine and the conserved F or W are not part of the CDR3 here. Only part of the rows carry a size: once, few, many, or a class if the clone is expanded.

abundance	j_gene	v_gene	CDR3aa
.	TRBJ1-2	TRBV4-2	ASSPAPGGGGYT
few	TRBJ2-2	TRBV7-9	ASSLAPGNFTGELF
.	TRBJ2-7	TRBV7-9	ASSFRTGGYEQY
.	TRBJ1-2	TRBV9	ASSVEQGGRYGYT
.	TRBJ2-1	TRBV6-5	ASSYTGTTSYNEQF
.	TRBJ1-5	TRBV2	ASGTVSNQPQH
.	TRBJ1-1	TRBV7-3	ASSVGVLRERAEAF
.	TRBJ2-3	TRBV5-1	ASSLAGALGGDTQY
.	TRBJ1-2	TRBV9	ASSATGGAGGYT
.	TRBJ1-4	TRBV6-5	ASSPQIGEKLF
.	TRBJ2-5	TRBV5-1	ASSLGKGGETQY
.	TRBJ2-1	TRBV5-1	ASSSQGGGFGSYNEQF
.	TRBJ2-7	TRBV2	ASRAQGAGYEQY
.	TRBJ1-5	TRBV28	ASRRRTATNQPQH
.	TRBJ1-2	TRBV7-8	ASSTTTTGRNGYT
few	TRBJ1-1	TRBV6-1	ASSDQGIGTEAF
.	TRBJ1-5	TRBV19	ASSRGQGHPPYQPQH
.	.	TRBV15	ATSRDRWTGGYEQY
.	TRBJ1-1	TRBV7-9	ASSLRDTEAF
few	TRBJ2-7	TRBV14	ASSQDRARTGAYEQY
many	TRBJ1-4	TRBV7-6	ASSLDQGPNEKLF
.	TRBJ2-3	TRBV11-1	ASSATGGRGGTDTQY